This TCR beta chain was documented in a study of cytomegalovirus exposure and HLA in healthy donors. General study results and limits: From TCR beta sequences, most subjects' HLA-A and HLA-B alleles were reportedly predicted accurately. Productive rates of about 87% or about 30% were seen for most TCR beta V segments in an earlier analysis. Rarity marked most TCR sequences, yet some public TCRs occurred in many donors.

With 60 Vbeta and 13 Jbeta primers, the PCR was carried out. Assay: immunoSEQ multiplex PCR; the TCRdb copy retains only in-frame clones and omits some. The sample consists of approximately 120,000 clones, around 76% of them appearing once. Participants comprised healthy donors of bone marrow. The germline V and J ends were trimmed by 1 base and 2 bases, with 9 bases remaining between them. The CDR3 is 15 amino acids. Germline V gene data show CDR1 as SGHTA and CDR2 as FQGNSA. Remarks on this clone: The antigen is unknown.

Sequencing used PBMCs. The V gene is TRBV7-2, the J gene TRBJ1-5; no clear D gene. This receptor was obtained from a woman aged 55-75 years in good health and CMV-seropositive. The CDR3 coding sequence is TGTGCCAGCAGCTTAGGGTTTCGGGGCAATCAGCCCCAGCATTTT. Amino acid sequence: CASSLGFRGNQPQHF.